The next 8 T cell receptor beta chains were all read from a single sample in a study of T cells expressing NK-cell markers. TCRdb reprocessed the 5' RACE reads and keeps a single row for each CDR3 protein, giving no DNA. The table lists roughly 280,000 distinct CDR3 sequences. Sequenced input: blood T cells: a sorted CD56 or NKG2C T cell subset, CD4+ or CD8+ T cells, or bulk PBMC T cells (not recorded which). These receptor sequences come from a man aged 18 to 30 in good health.

The J gene is TRBJ2-2, the V gene TRBV12-3 or TRBV12-4; TCRdb proposes TRBD1, but this gene call is untestable without DNA. This CDR3 region has 16 residues. This CDR3 reads CASSFPGTKNTGELFF.

The rearrangement joins TRBV20-1 to TRBJ1-4; the D gene TCRdb calls, TRBD1, cannot be checked with no DNA. Germline V lookup: CDR1 DFQATT, CDR2 SNEGSKA (reference sequence). The CDR3 is 14 amino acids. The CDR3 protein is CSARGERTNEKLFF.

The chain links TRBV12-3 or TRBV12-4 to TRBJ1-2; the D gene TCRdb calls, TRBD1, cannot be checked with no DNA. The CDR3 contains 13 residues. CDR3 sequence reads: CASSLQGNYGYTF.

The chain combines TRBV18 with TRBJ2-1; TCRdb's D call of TRBD1 is untestable without DNA. CDR1 and CDR2 (germline): KGHSH, LQKENI. CDR3 length: 15 residues. The CDR3 loop is CASSPGESSGYEQFF. The variable domain in full, completed from reference TRBV18 and TRBJ2-1, reads NAGVMQNPRHLVRRRGQEARLRCSPMKGHSHVYWYRQLPEEGLKFMVYLQKENIIDESGMPKERFSAEFPKEGPSILRIQQVVRGDSAAYFCASSPGESSGYEQFFGPGTRLTVL.

The rearrangement joins TRBV10-3 to TRBJ2-5; TCRdb gives TRBD1 as the D gene, but with no DNA this cannot be confirmed. CDR1 and CDR2 from the germline V gene are ENHRY and SYGVKD. The CDR3 covers 15 residues. The CDR3 loop is CAISRSQGASKTQYF.

The chain carries TRBV20-1 and TRBJ2-7; TCRdb's assignment of TRBD1 cannot be checked, as there is no DNA. The germline gives CDR1 DFQATT, CDR2 SNEGSKA (reference sequence). This CDR3 has 14 amino acids. The CDR3 spells CSADPDRAGYEQYF.

The V and J genes are TRBV6-1 and TRBJ2-2; TCRdb selects TRBD1, and the lack of DNA leaves this call unchecked. Germline V CDR1 and CDR2: MNHNS, SASEGT. The CDR3 sequence is 16 residues long. CDR3 sequence reads: CASSDGGRRNTGELFF.

This chain joins TRBV10-2 and TRBJ2-4; with no DNA, the TCRdb D assignment of TRBD2 cannot be verified. This CDR3 spans 14 amino acids. The V gene's germline CDR1 is WSHSY and CDR2 SAAADI. CDR3 protein: CASSQQGGENIQYF.